These T cell receptor beta chains were read from a single sample in a study of T-cell reconstitution after alpha-beta-depleted transplantation in children. A single record per CDR3 protein comes from TCRdb applying MiXCR to the PCR reads. This repertoire shows about 1,000,000 distinct CDR3 sequences, roughly 29% found once; its top ten account for under 30%. The sequenced sample was PBMCs, mostly from graft donor cells, obtained 360 days after TCRalphabeta/CD19-depleted stem cell transplant. These receptors originate from a boy under two years old who had a stem cell transplant for SCID, so the T cells may come from the graft donor. CDR3s include the opening cysteine and the closing phenylalanine or tryptophan. Fields, in order: D gene, J gene, CDR3 length, V gene, clone size, CDR3 protein, CDR3 DNA. D genes are given only for firm matches. Only some rows state a clone size, as once, few, many or a class for expanded clones.

. | TRBJ2-7 | 10 | TRBV29-1 | few | CSFGGYEQYF | TGCAGCTTTGGAGGTTACGAGCAGTACTTC
. | TRBJ2-5 | 13 | TRBV27 | few | CASSLQVQETQYF | TGTGCCAGCAGCCTACAGGTCCAAGAGACCCAGTACTTC
. | TRBJ2-3 | 17 | TRBV11-2 | . | CASSLLGPTIFTDTQYF | TGTGCCAGCAGCTTACTGGGGCCAACGATATTCACAGATACGCAGTATTTT
TRBD2 | TRBJ2-3 | 19 | TRBV7-8 | few | CASSHRTPRKWGGADTQYF | TGTGCCAGCAGCCATAGAACCCCCCGGAAGTGGGGAGGGGCAGATACGCAGTATTTT
TRBD2 | TRBJ2-3 | 15 | TRBV5-1 | . | CASSLQPGLADTQYF | TGCGCCAGCAGCTTGCAACCGGGACTAGCAGATACGCAGTATTTT
. | TRBJ2-5 | 15 | TRBV5-1 | few | CASRTYWRAQETQYF | TGCGCCAGCCGAACCTATTGGAGGGCCCAAGAGACCCAGTACTTC
TRBD1 | TRBJ2-5 | 15 | TRBV5-1 | . | CASNSGQGVKETQYF | TGCGCCAGCAATTCTGGGCAGGGGGTGAAAGAGACCCAGTACTTC
. | TRBJ2-7 | 16 | TRBV5-5 | . | CASSLASAGRAYEQYF | TGTGCCAGCAGCTTGGCCTCAGCTGGCAGGGCTTACGAGCAGTACTTC
. | TRBJ2-1 | 13 | TRBV6-5 | . | CASSYTLSIWQFF | TGTGCCAGCAGTTACACCCTCAGCATCTGGCAGTTCTTC
. | TRBJ2-1 | 13 | TRBV7-2 | few | CASSLAGANEQFF | TGTGCCAGCAGCTTAGCGGGGGCTAATGAGCAGTTCTTC
. | TRBJ2-5 | 15 | TRBV5-1 | . | CASSSLNLLQETQYF | TGCGCCAGCAGCTCGCTCAACCTCCTCCAAGAGACCCAGTACTTC
TRBD1 | TRBJ2-2 | 17 | TRBV20-1 | few | CSASVPRQGTNTGELFF | TGCAGTGCTAGTGTACCAAGACAGGGTACGAACACCGGGGAGCTGTTTTTT
TRBD2 | TRBJ2-7 | 16 | TRBV4-2 | . | CASSQVAGGSSYEQYF | TGTGCCAGCAGCCAAGTCGCGGGGGGAAGCTCCTACGAGCAGTACTTC
TRBD2 | TRBJ2-2 | 15 | TRBV5-1 | . | CASSYTSGNTGELFF | TGCGCCAGCAGCTATACTAGCGGGAACACCGGGGAGCTGTTTTTT
TRBD2 | TRBJ2-7 | 16 | TRBV2 | . | CASGTSGGFLSYEQYF | TGTGCCAGCGGGACTAGCGGGGGGTTTCTATCCTACGAGCAGTACTTC
. | TRBJ2-2 | 15 | TRBV5-1 | few | CASSLGHVDTGELFF | TGCGCCAGCAGCTTAGGACACGTCGACACCGGGGAGCTGTTTTTT
. | TRBJ1-1 | 15 | TRBV6-2/TRBV6-3 | many | CASSHLRGWVTEAFF | TGTGCCAGCAGTCACCTACGGGGATGGGTCACTGAAGCTTTCTTT
. | TRBJ1-1 | 13 | TRBV20-1 | . | CSAWGGLGTEAFF | TGCAGTGCTTGGGGGGGGCTCGGGACTGAAGCTTTCTTT
TRBD1 | TRBJ2-6 | 18 | TRBV12-3/TRBV12-4 | . | CASSSGTGGVPGANVLTF | TGTGCCAGCAGTAGTGGGACAGGGGGCGTCCCTGGGGCCAACGTCCTGACTTTC
TRBD2 | TRBJ2-1 | 16 | TRBV6-5 | few | CASSYSSSGGVPEQFF | TGTGCCAGCAGTTACTCGTCCAGCGGGGGGGTCCCTGAGCAGTTCTTC
. | TRBJ2-1 | 16 | TRBV3-1 | . | CASSLRWGGQYNEQFF | TGTGCCAGCAGCCTCCGATGGGGGGGGCAATACAATGAGCAGTTCTTC
. | TRBJ2-1 | 16 | TRBV6-1 | few | CASSPSTRVSYNEQFF | TGTGCCAGCAGTCCTTCCACACGGGTCTCCTACAATGAGCAGTTCTTC
. | TRBJ2-5 | 15 | TRBV27 | . | CASSPDAPRRETQYF | TGTGCCAGCAGTCCTGACGCTCCCCGGCGGGAGACCCAGTACTTC
. | TRBJ2-7 | 13 | TRBV5-1 | . | CASSLEEGLEQYF | TGCGCCAGCAGCTTGGAAGAGGGCCTCGAGCAGTACTTC
. | TRBJ2-2 | 15 | TRBV5-1 | . | CASNYYLSNTGELFF | TGCGCCAGCAACTACTACCTATCGAACACCGGGGAGCTGTTTTTT
TRBD1 | TRBJ2-2 | 15 | TRBV6-2/TRBV6-3 | . | CASRRTGKNTGELFF | TGTGCCAGCAGACGGACAGGGAAGAACACCGGGGAGCTGTTTTTT
TRBD1 | TRBJ2-3 | 14 | TRBV19 | . | CASREDRAADTQYF | TGTGCCAGTAGAGAGGACAGGGCCGCAGATACGCAGTATTTT
TRBD2 | TRBJ2-1 | 14 | TRBV7-2 | few | CASSFVGGYNEQFF | TGTGCCAGCAGCTTCGTCGGGGGGTACAATGAGCAGTTCTTC
. | TRBJ2-3 | 14 | TRBV13 | few | CASSPGFRTDTQYF | TGTGCCAGCAGCCCAGGATTTCGGACAGATACGCAGTATTTT
TRBD1 | TRBJ2-2 | 16 | TRBV12-3/TRBV12-4 | . | CASTPGDRGYSGELFF | TGTGCCAGCACCCCGGGGGACAGGGGATATAGCGGGGAGCTGTTTTTT
TRBD1 | TRBJ2-1 | 15 | TRBV24-1 | . | CATSPGTGFYNEQFF | TGTGCCACCAGTCCCGGGACAGGGTTTTACAATGAGCAGTTCTTC
TRBD2 | TRBJ2-1 | 16 | TRBV7-8 | few | CASSLLASGGHVDQFF | TGTGCCAGCAGCCTGCTAGCTAGCGGGGGCCATGTGGACCAGTTCTTC
. | TRBJ2-1 | 14 | TRBV5-1 | many | CASSRDILYNEQFF | TGCGCCAGCAGCCGGGACATCCTTTACAATGAGCAGTTCTTC
. | TRBJ2-7 | 11 | TRBV5-1 | many | CASSLESEQYF | TGCGCCAGCAGCTTGGAAAGCGAGCAGTACTTC
. | TRBJ1-5 | 17 | TRBV10-3 | . | CAISESKPHTGNQPQHF | TGTGCCATCAGTGAGTCGAAGCCACACACCGGAAATCAGCCCCAGCATTTT
. | TRBJ2-7 | 15 | TRBV5-1 | . | CASSRSSGPVYEQYF | TGCGCCAGCAGCCGGTCCAGCGGACCTGTCTACGAGCAGTACTTC
. | TRBJ1-2 | 16 | TRBV12-3/TRBV12-4 | . | CASSFASGGGYDGYTF | TGTGCCAGCAGTTTCGCTAGCGGTGGGGGGTACGATGGCTACACCTTC
TRBD1 | TRBJ2-4 | 14 | TRBV29-1 | . | CSVGQGALGNIQYF | TGCAGCGTTGGACAGGGGGCCTTGGGGAACATTCAGTACTTC
TRBD1 | TRBJ2-3 | 19 | TRBV12-3/TRBV12-4 | few | CASSLRGTGGRHTRDTQYF | TGTGCCAGCAGTTTAAGGGGGACAGGAGGTCGACACACACGAGATACGCAGTATTTT
. | TRBJ2-7 | 13 | TRBV29-1 | . | CSVAGPHTYEQYF | TGCAGCGTTGCGGGGCCCCACACCTACGAGCAGTACTTC
. | TRBJ1-5 | 14 | TRBV20-1 | few | CSARAIYSNQPQHF | TGCAGTGCTAGGGCGATCTATAGCAATCAGCCCCAGCATTTT
TRBD2 | TRBJ2-1 | 15 | TRBV27 | . | CASTALAGGPNEQFF | TGTGCCAGCACCGCCCTAGCGGGGGGGCCCAATGAGCAGTTCTTC
. | TRBJ1-6 | 14 | TRBV2 | . | CASRQISYNSPLHF | TGTGCCAGCAGGCAGATTTCCTATAATTCACCCCTCCACTTT
TRBD2 | TRBJ2-2 | 16 | TRBV27 | few | CASTKGLQGVAGELFF | TGTGCCAGCACCAAGGGACTACAAGGTGTAGCCGGGGAGCTGTTTTTT
TRBD1 | TRBJ2-5 | 17 | TRBV7-8 | . | CASSRGWGGTGNETQYF | TGTGCCAGCAGCAGAGGATGGGGTGGGACAGGGAATGAGACCCAGTACTTC
. | TRBJ1-5 | 14 | TRBV10-2 | . | CASRQIDSNQPQHF | TGCGCCAGCAGACAGATAGACAGCAATCAGCCCCAGCATTTT